Listed here is a single T cell receptor beta chain. Its antigen is unknown. The library protocol tagged individual cDNA molecules with unique molecular identifiers. Via MiXCR, TCRdb re-called the 5' RACE reads, giving one row per CDR3 protein. The sample has under 70,000 distinct CDR3 sequences, around 14% seen once. The data stem from a study of early T cells in non-severe SARS-CoV-2 infection. Study-level information: Bulk RNA taken from unsorted whole blood was sequenced, leaving chains unpaired. Study-wide results and limits: The matching step, a VDJdb search, favored anti-spike CD8 responses and missed private and CD4 specificities.

The sequence was obtained from an adult who was a healthcare worker with PCR-confirmed SARS-CoV-2 infection or an uninfected control (not recorded which). Source: whole blood, taken at baseline.

The CDR3 DNA follows: TGTGCCAGTAGTAGGTCCGGGACAGGCAACTATGGCTACACCTTC. Its translation is CASSRSGTGNYGYTF. The chain links TRBV19 to TRBJ1-2; 8 bases are a match to TRBD1. Germline V lookup: CDR1 LNHDA, CDR2 SQIVND (reference sequence). V was clipped by 4 bases and J by 2 bases; unmatched bases: 6. There are 15 residues in the CDR3.